This T cell receptor (beta chain) appears in the sequencing data of a study of blood T cell repertoires in COVID-19. Overall study: The United States, Italy and Spain were the sources of the acute and convalescent COVID-19 samples. PBMCs, B-cell-depleted T cells, or T cells provided the cDNA or gDNA that made up the material.

The authors' processing: Reference gene primer amplification gave estimated nucleated cell counts. The repertoire was sequenced with immunoSEQ multiplex PCR; TCRdb's copy has only in-frame clones and lacks some. The V and J calls and clone size were taken over from that table, and D and trimming were inferred from the DNA. This table holds roughly 110,000 clones, roughly 83% found once. With regard to this clone: Additional DNA sequences in this sample encode the identical CDR3.

Per the germline V gene, CDR1 is SGHRS and CDR2 is YFSETQ. With V trimmed by 4 bases and J by 7 bases, 4 bases remained unmatched. This CDR3 is built from 15 residues. The source material was peripheral blood. The rearrangement links TRBV5-1 to TRBJ2-1; 14 nucleotides line up with TRBD2. The receptor's source is a woman in her seventies with acute or convalescent COVID-19. The CDR3 coding sequence is TGCGCCAGCAGCCCGGGACTAGCGGGAGTAAATGAGCAGTTCTTC. It translates to CASSPGLAGVNEQFF.